This T cell receptor (beta chain) was captured in a study of identical twins. This clonotype showed up just a few times. Its antigen is undetermined. The V gene end was trimmed by 3 bases and the J gene end by 1 base; junction bases not matched to a gene: 4. Per the germline V gene, CDR1 is DFQATT and CDR2 is SNEGSKA (reference sequence). The CDR3 runs to 14 residues. TCRdb fed the 5' RACE reads into MiXCR, producing one record per CDR3 protein. The sample shows around 370,000 distinct CDR3 sequences, 8.5% to 10% of them seen only once. Regarding the study as a whole: Analyses of zero insertions could be partly confounded by invariant MAIT and iNKT cells. Cord blood's abundant beta clonotypes had fewer insertions, unlike memory repertoires. Sequences that were out-of-frame, alpha and twin-shared displayed an excess of low generation probability.

This chain connects TRBV20-1 to TRBJ1-2, with 8 bases aligning to TRBD1. This TCR was sampled from a woman in her fifties or sixties in good health. The sample consisted of naive T cells sorted from blood. The CDR3 loop reads CSARGGQGNYGYTF. For the CDR3, the DNA is TGCAGTGCTAGGGGCGGACAGGGTAACTATGGCTACACCTTC.